The 24 T cell receptor beta chains below come from one sample, sequenced in a study of blood T cell repertoires in COVID-19. The data were produced by immunoSEQ multiplex PCR, yet TCRdb's version contains in-frame clones alone and is incomplete. The table shows 150,000 to 160,000 clones, with 80% to 90% occurring only once. The sequenced sample consisted of peripheral blood. The receptors originated from a woman aged 40 to 49 with acute or convalescent COVID-19.

The chain has TRBV7-9 and TRBJ2-4; D possibly corresponds to TRBD1 (5 bases). The V end lost 8 bases, the J end lost 0 bases, and 8 bases lay between the germline ends. CDR3 length equals 13 residues. Germline assignment: CDR1 SEHNR and CDR2 FQNEAQ (reference sequence). CDR3 bases: TGTGCCAGCCAGGGATTAGCCAAAAACATTCAGTACTTC. This translates into CASQGLAKNIQYF.

In DNA, the CDR3 is TGTGCCAGCAGCTTGGGGGCTCTAGCGGGAGTTAGGGATACGCAGTATTTT. This encodes CASSLGALAGVRDTQYF. The chain couples TRBV5-6 to TRBJ2-3, with 10 bases aligning to TRBD2. The CDR3 length is 17 residues. Germline loops: CDR1 SGHDT, CDR2 YYEEEE. With V trimmed by 0 bases and J by 6 bases, 10 bases remained unmatched.

The chain employs TRBV28 and TRBJ2-1; a possible D gene is TRBD1 (5 bases). CDR3 size: 13 residues. The germline gives CDR1 MDHEN, CDR2 SYDVKM. Trimming removed 7 bases at V and 2 bases at J, with 9 bases between. The CDR3 DNA sequence: TGTGCCAGCACCCCCAGGGCCTACAATGAGCAGTTCTTC. Translating it yields CASTPRAYNEQFF.

The chain links TRBV21-1 to TRBJ2-7; TRBD1 is the table's D call and was not checked against the DNA. TRBV21-1 is a pseudogene segment. The CDR3 is 18 residues long. CDR3 region: CASSKEGSGQQPSYEQYF. In nucleotides, the CDR3 is TGTGCCAGCAGCAAAGAGGGGTCGGGACAGCAGCCCTCCTACGAGCAGTACTTC.

This chain uses TRBV7-3 with TRBJ1-4, with a possible D match to TRBD1 (5 bases). CDR3 size: 15 residues. Trimming pared 1 base from V and 4 bases from J, leaving 10 bases between. Germline V gene sequence: CDR1 SGHTA, CDR2 FQGTGA. As DNA, the CDR3 is TGTGCCAGCAGCTTAAAGGCAGGGCTTAATGAAAAACTGTTTTTT. It is translated as CASSLKAGLNEKLFF.

This clone was seen once. The rearrangement links TRBV28 to TRBJ1-5; 8 bases agree with TRBD1. The CDR3 has 13 residues. The V gene's germline CDR1 is MDHEN and CDR2 SYDVKM. J gave up 4 bases and V 6 bases, and 2 bases lay outside the gene matches. CDR3: CASSDRGNQPQHF. CDR3 nucleotide sequence: TGTGCCAGCAGCGACAGGGGAAATCAGCCCCAGCATTTT.

The V gene is TRBV6-5, the J gene TRBJ1-3; 7 positions agree with TRBD1. The J segment lost 3 bases and the V segment lost 6 bases, leaving 5 bases of the junction unmatched. Germline V CDR1 and CDR2: MNHEY, SVGAGI. The CDR3 length is 14 residues. CDR3 in amino acids: CASSIQGNGNTIYF. The CDR3 DNA reads TGTGCCAGCAGCATACAGGGGAATGGAAACACCATATATTTT.

The chain recombines TRBV11-3 with TRBJ1-1, with D perhaps TRBD1 (6 bases). The germline V gene has CDR1 SGHNT and CDR2 YENEEA. V dropped 1 base and J dropped 5 bases, with 20 bases sitting between them. The CDR3 sequence is 17 residues long. The CDR3 loop reads CASSLGGQGRMGTEAFF. In DNA form, the CDR3 reads TGTGCCAGCAGCTTAGGGGGTCAGGGGCGGATGGGAACTGAAGCTTTCTTT.

This clone appeared once. The chain joins TRBV6-5 to TRBJ2-1, with 11 bases matching TRBD2. V was clipped by 5 bases and J by 5 bases; unmatched bases: 2. Germline V gives CDR1 MNHEY, CDR2 SVGAGI. This CDR3 has 14 residues. The CDR3 bases are TGTGCCAGCAGTCGACTAGCGGGGCACAATGAGCAGTTCTTC. It is translated as CASSRLAGHNEQFF.

The chain employs TRBV11-2 and TRBJ2-2; D might be TRBD2 (5 bases). V lost 5 bases and J 3 bases, leaving 16 bases between the germline ends. The germline V gene has CDR1 SGHAT and CDR2 FQNNGV. The CDR3 consists of 16 residues. The CDR3 here is CASSGRGAQYTGELFF. DNA of the CDR3: TGTGCCAGCAGCGGACGGGGAGCACAATACACCGGGGAGCTGTTTTTT.

The V and J genes are TRBV29-1 and TRBJ1-1, with 9 bases that match TRBD1. CDR1 is SQVTM, CDR2 ANQGSEA, per germline. With 7 bases clipped from V and 11 bases from J, the junction kept 8 bases outside the gene matches. This CDR3 is 11 amino acids long. CDR3 nucleotide sequence: TGCAGCGGAAACAGGGGGCCCGAGGCTTTCTTT. Residues: CSGNRGPEAFF.

This clone was seen only once. This chain joins TRBV10-1 and TRBJ2-2; 9 bases align to TRBD1. V lost 10 bases to trimming and J lost 4 bases; unmatched junction nucleotides: 7. The germline gives CDR1 WNHNN, CDR2 SYGVQD (reference sequence). This CDR3 has 14 amino acids. The CDR3 DNA reads as TGCGCCAACCCCGGGACAGGGTGCACCGGGGAGCTGTTTTTT. Its translation is CANPGTGCTGELFF.

The genes are TRBV12-3 or TRBV12-4 and TRBJ2-3, with D maybe TRBD2 (6 bases). This CDR3 is 13 amino acids long. The V and J ends lost 5 bases and 10 bases respectively, with 16 bases between them. This CDR3 reads CASSRGAVDPQYF. In DNA, the CDR3 is TGTGCCAGCAGTCGCGGGGCGGTGGATCCGCAGTATTTT.

V is TRBV5-1 and J is TRBJ2-1; TRBD2 agrees at 14 bases. V lost 0 bases to trimming and J lost 9 bases; unmatched junction nucleotides: 5. Germline CDR1 reads SGHRS; CDR2 reads YFSETQ. The CDR3 extends over 16 amino acids. CDR3 loop: CASSLAGTSGGGEQFF. Written as DNA, the CDR3 is TGCGCCAGCAGCTTGGCCGGGACTAGCGGGGGCGGTGAGCAGTTCTTC.

The rearrangement uses TRBV4-1 and TRBJ1-4; the D is unclear. Per the germline V gene, CDR1 is MGHRA and CDR2 is YSYEKL. CDR3 length: 15 amino acids. V gave up 3 bases and J gave up 5 bases, with 13 bases separating them. The DNA of the CDR3 is TGCGCCAGCAGCCATGGAGACCGACTAAATGAAAAACTGTTTTTT. This translates into CASSHGDRLNEKLFF.

The J gene is TRBJ2-1, the V gene TRBV11-2; D may be TRBD2 (5 bases). Germline lookup yields CDR1 SGHAT and CDR2 FQNNGV. The CDR3 loop spans 16 amino acids. V lost 1 base, J lost 7 bases, and 17 bases lay in between. The CDR3 spells CASSLGRGRALNEQFF. The CDR3 DNA reads as TGTGCCAGCAGCTTAGGTCGGGGTCGCGCCTTAAATGAGCAGTTCTTC.

The CDR3 DNA reads as TGCAGCGTTCGGTCTCGGGGCTACAATGAGCAGTTCTTC. Its protein product is CSVRSRGYNEQFF. The chain has TRBV29-1 and TRBJ2-1; D might be TRBD2 (5 bases). V dropped 5 bases and J dropped 3 bases, with 11 bases sitting between them. Germline V gene lookup returns CDR1 SQVTM and CDR2 ANQGSEA. The CDR3 contains 13 residues.

V and J are TRBV11-3 and TRBJ2-7; 9 positions agree with TRBD2. Looked up from germline, CDR1 is SGHNT and CDR2 is YENEEA. The ends lost 3 bases at V and 5 bases at J; junction bases unmatched: 8. The CDR3 has 15 residues. The CDR3 is CASSLGTSSVHEQYF. CDR3 nucleotide sequence: TGTGCCAGCAGCTTGGGGACTAGCTCGGTCCACGAGCAGTACTTC.

The chain combines TRBV11-2 with TRBJ2-2, with D perhaps TRBD1 (5 bases). Trimming pared 6 bases from V and 6 bases from J, leaving 20 bases between. CDR1 SGHAT and CDR2 FQNNGV come from the germline V gene. The CDR3 runs to 16 residues. The CDR3 reads CASSTTFREGPGELFF. Written as DNA, the CDR3 is TGTGCCAGCAGTACCACATTCAGGGAAGGTCCCGGGGAGCTGTTTTTT.

The chain links TRBV5-1 to TRBJ2-7; 8 nucleotides agree with TRBD1. The V gene's germline CDR1 is SGHRS and CDR2 YFSETQ. V was clipped by 4 bases and J by 3 bases; unmatched bases: 9. This CDR3 is 15 amino acids long. The CDR3: CASSRWGTGGYEQYF. Written as DNA, the CDR3 is TGCGCCAGCAGCAGGTGGGGAACAGGGGGCTACGAGCAGTACTTC.

This chain links TRBV9 with TRBJ2-2; D is unresolved. The CDR3 sequence is 14 residues long. With 4 bases removed from V and 1 base from J, the gap between germline ends came to 8 bases. The V gene's germline CDR1 is SGDLS and CDR2 YYNGEE. This CDR3 is CASSSIENTGELFF. CDR3 DNA sequence: TGTGCCAGCAGCTCGATAGAGAACACCGGGGAGCTGTTTTTT.

The genes are TRBV19 and TRBJ2-1, with 11 bases that match TRBD1. Germline CDR1 is LNHDA and CDR2 is SQIVND (reference sequence). This CDR3 spans 15 amino acids. V shed 3 bases and J 8 bases; nucleotides not matched to a gene: 6. Written as DNA, the CDR3 is TGTGCCAGTAGTATCAGGGACAGGGGGTTCGATGAGCAGTTCTTC. Amino acids: CASSIRDRGFDEQFF. The whole variable domain, filled in from reference TRBV19 and TRBJ2-1, reads DGGITQSPKYLFRKEGQNVTLSCEQNLNHDAMYWYRQDPGQGLRLIYYSQIVNDFQKGDIAEGYSVSREKKESFPLTVTSAQKNPTAFYLCASSIRDRGFDEQFFGPGTRLTVL.

The chain uses TRBV3-1 (or the pseudogene TRBV3-2) and TRBJ2-1, with D maybe TRBD2 (6 bases). This CDR3 contains 15 residues. CDR1 is LGHDT and CDR2 is YNNKEL in the germline V gene (reference sequence). Trimming pared 1 base from V and 4 bases from J, leaving 11 bases between. The CDR3 spells CASSQGISGYNEQFF. The CDR3 nucleotides are TGTGCCAGCAGCCAAGGTATTAGCGGATACAATGAGCAGTTCTTC.

The chain recombines TRBV24-1 with TRBJ2-2; 7 bases are shared with TRBD1. CDR3 length: 14 amino acids. The V segment lost 9 bases and the J segment 6 bases; nucleotides outside the gene matches: 9. Germline lookup yields CDR1 KGHDR and CDR2 SFDVKD. CDR3 loop: CATQGVAGPGELFF. The CDR3 nucleotides read TGTGCCACCCAGGGGGTGGCAGGACCCGGGGAGCTGTTTTTT.